The 27 T cell receptor beta chains below all came from one sample that was sequenced in a study of CD8 T cells in Susac syndrome. An amount of RNA that ranged from about 0.45 to 1 ug was reverse transcribed with random hexamers. TCRdb analysed the immunoSEQ multiplex PCR reads with MiXCR anew, one entry per CDR3 protein. This sample has approximately 190,000 distinct CDR3 sequences, with 91% found just once. Sequenced input: CD4+ T cells from PBMCs. The source is a human donor with Susac syndrome.

The rearrangement uses TRBV5-1 and TRBJ2-1; 10 nucleotides agree with TRBD2. After removal of 6 bases from V and 7 bases from J, the junction contained 7 bases not matched to a gene. The CDR3 spans 14 residues. Germline CDR1 reads SGHRS; CDR2 reads YFSETQ. CDR3 DNA sequence: TGCGCCAGCATCCCTAGCGGGAGTGGGAATGAGCAGTTCTTC. Residues: CASIPSGSGNEQFF.

The J gene is TRBJ1-3, the V gene TRBV15; D is unclear. The CDR3 is 15 residues long. Trimming pared 0 bases from V and 7 bases from J, leaving 13 bases between. Germline V gene lookup returns CDR1 LNHNV and CDR2 YYDKDF (reference sequence). The CDR3 DNA reads TGTGCCACCAGCAGAGATCCGGGCTCCGGGAACACCATATATTTT. The encoded protein is CATSRDPGSGNTIYF.

The chain is built from TRBV20-1 and TRBJ2-3; TRBD2 matches at 12 bases. CDR1 DFQATT and CDR2 SNEGSKA come from the germline V gene (reference sequence). This CDR3 spans 16 amino acids. V was pared by 2 bases and J by 6 bases, with 9 bases of the junction left unmatched. DNA for the CDR3: TGCAGTGCTAGACGCCTAGCGGGGGGGCCAGGGGATACGCAGTATTTT. This encodes CSARRLAGGPGDTQYF.

The chain recombines TRBV20-1 with TRBJ2-5; 8 positions agree with TRBD2. The CDR3 is made up of 14 amino acids. J was trimmed by 1 base and V by 4 bases; bases with no gene match: 5. Germline lookup yields CDR1 DFQATT and CDR2 SNEGSKA (reference sequence). The CDR3 sequence is CSATEGLGQETQYF. CDR3 DNA sequence: TGCAGTGCTACCGAGGGACTAGGCCAAGAGACCCAGTACTTC.

The chain combines TRBV7-3 with TRBJ1-2; the D gene is possibly TRBD1 (6 bases). Germline V gives CDR1 SGHTA, CDR2 FQGTGA. The V end lost 4 bases, the J end lost 5 bases, and 8 bases lay between the germline ends. The CDR3 loop spans 12 amino acids. The chain's CDR3 is CASSSGQYGYTF. CDR3 nucleotide sequence: TGTGCCAGCAGCTCTGGACAGTATGGCTACACCTTC.

V is TRBV24-1 and J is TRBJ2-1; D is ambiguous. Germline CDR1 KGHDR, CDR2 SFDVKD. V was clipped by 8 bases and J by 1 base, with 14 bases between them. CDR3 size: 15 residues. CDR3 nucleotides: TGTGCCACCATTAAGGTTTGCCTGTCCTACAATGAGCAGTTCTTC. Translation gives CATIKVCLSYNEQFF.

This sequence joins TRBV6-2 or TRBV6-3 and TRBJ2-7; D call uncertain. The CDR3 totals 17 residues. Germline loops: CDR1 MNHEY, CDR2 SVGEGT. Trimming stripped 2 bases from V and 3 bases from J, with 20 bases between. CDR3 in amino acids: CASSYPGSGRVVYEQYF. The DNA of the CDR3 is TGTGCCAGCAGTTACCCCGGGTCTGGCCGGGTGGTCTACGAGCAGTACTTC.

The chain uses TRBV12-3 or TRBV12-4 and TRBJ1-1; D is undetermined. The CDR3 is made up of 13 amino acids. Trimming took 4 bases from V and 4 from J, leaving 10 bases between them. CDR3 in amino acids: CASSSGRFTEAFF. DNA for the CDR3: TGTGCCAGCAGTTCCGGCCGGTTCACTGAAGCTTTCTTT.

The gene calls are TRBV3-1 and TRBJ2-7, with 8 nucleotides matching TRBD2. Germline loops: CDR1 LGHDT, CDR2 YNNKEL (reference sequence). CDR3 length: 14 amino acids. The J segment lost 0 bases and the V segment lost 3 bases, leaving 1 base of the junction unmatched. The CDR3 is CASSQSGSSYEQYF. In DNA, the CDR3 is TGTGCCAGCAGCCAGAGCGGGAGCTCCTACGAGCAGTACTTC.

The V and J genes are TRBV29-1 and TRBJ1-1; TRBD1 matches at 8 bases. CDR1 SQVTM and CDR2 ANQGSEA come from the germline V gene. This CDR3 has 12 residues. V was clipped by 4 bases and J by 3 bases; unmatched bases: 1. CDR3 in DNA: TGCAGCGTTGGGACAGGGTACACTGAAGCTTTCTTT. This gives the protein CSVGTGYTEAFF.

This chain uses TRBV25-1 with TRBJ2-1, with 9 positions matching TRBD2. After removal of 2 bases from V and 7 bases from J, the junction contained 6 bases not matched to a gene. Germline assignment: CDR1 MGHDK and CDR2 SYGVNS. This CDR3 region has 15 residues. The CDR3: CASSEGGRARNEQFF. The CDR3 region has the DNA TGTGCCAGCAGTGAAGGCGGGAGGGCGAGGAATGAGCAGTTCTTC.

This clonotype showed up just once. V gene TRBV6-1 combines with J gene TRBJ1-2, with TRBD1 matching 7 bases. Germline CDR1 reads MNHNS; CDR2 reads SASEGT. Trimming at V came to 6 bases and at J to 3 bases, leaving 13 bases not matched to a gene. The CDR3 has 16 residues. The CDR3 DNA reads as TGTGCCAGCAGGCAATTATCTTCAGGGGGTGACTATGGCTACACCTTC. It codes for CASRQLSSGGDYGYTF.

This chain uses TRBV20-1 with TRBJ1-2; 7 positions agree with TRBD1. The V and J ends lost 2 bases and 5 bases, in that order; junction bases with no gene match: 8. The CDR3 covers 14 residues. Per the germline V gene, CDR1 is DFQATT and CDR2 is SNEGSKA (reference sequence). CDR3 bases: TGCAGTGCTAGACCCCCAGGGGGGGAGTATGGCTACACCTTC. It yields the protein CSARPPGGEYGYTF.

The rearrangement links TRBV5-1 to TRBJ1-5; 10 bases fit TRBD1. From germline, CDR1 is SGHRS and CDR2 YFSETQ. The CDR3 contains 14 residues. The ends lost 3 bases at V and 8 bases at J; junction bases unmatched: 5. CDR3 nucleotides: TGCGCCAGCAGCTCAACGACAGGGGGCAAGCCCCAGCATTTT. It codes for CASSSTTGGKPQHF.

For the CDR3, the DNA is TGTGCCAGCAGTTCGGCGAAAAGATCTAGCGGGGGGGCCCACGAGCAGTACTTC. Its translation is CASSSAKRSSGGAHEQYF. The J gene is TRBJ2-7, the V gene TRBV27, with TRBD2 identical over 12 bases. The ends lost 4 bases at V and 5 bases at J; junction bases unmatched: 15. The CDR3 runs 18 residues. The germline V gene encodes CDR1 MNHEY and CDR2 SMNVEV (reference sequence).

The chain couples TRBV25-1 to TRBJ2-7, with no clear D. Germline CDR1 MGHDK, CDR2 SYGVNS. CDR3 length equals 13 residues. Trimming removed 2 bases from V and 4 bases from J, with 9 bases in between. CDR3 nucleotides: TGTGCCAGCAGTGAACAGGATTCGTACGAGCAGTACTTC. It specifies CASSEQDSYEQYF.

The CDR3 loop reads CASSYADGPYEQYF. The DNA for the CDR3 is TGTGCCAGCAGTTACGCAGACGGACCCTACGAGCAGTACTTC. This chain joins TRBV6-5 and TRBJ2-7; D unresolved. The V and J ends lost 2 bases and 2 bases respectively, with 10 bases between them. Germline CDR1 is MNHEY and CDR2 is SVGAGI. The CDR3 totals 14 residues.

The chain carries TRBV18 and TRBJ2-3; D perhaps matches TRBD1 (6 bases). The germline V gene encodes CDR1 KGHSH and CDR2 LQKENI. Trimming removed 7 bases from V and 3 bases from J, with 11 bases in between. CDR3 length: 13 amino acids. The CDR3 spells CASFQGGTDTQYF. CDR3 bases: TGTGCCAGCTTCCAAGGGGGTACAGATACGCAGTATTTT.

The rearrangement uses TRBV7-9 and TRBJ1-5; 12 nucleotides align to TRBD1. The V gene's germline CDR1 is SEHNR and CDR2 FQNEAQ (reference sequence). Trimming removed 3 bases from V and 0 bases from J; junction bases left unmatched: 0. This CDR3 is built from 16 residues. This CDR3 is CASSLGQGASNQPQHF. The CDR3 DNA reads TGTGCCAGCAGCTTGGGACAGGGGGCTAGCAATCAGCCCCAGCATTTT.

This clonotype was seen once. V gene TRBV2 combines with J gene TRBJ2-5; 8 bases align to TRBD1. The CDR3 is 14 amino acids. V gave up 7 bases and J gave up 3 bases; unmatched junction bases: 7. Germline loops: CDR1 SNHLY, CDR2 FYNNEI. CDR3 bases: TGTGCCAGCAACACAATGACAGGGGAAGAGACCCAGTACTTC. As protein: CASNTMTGEETQYF.

This chain links TRBV5-1 with TRBJ1-1, with unresolved D. The CDR3 contains 12 residues. Trimming left V 5 bases short and J 1 base short, with 6 bases between. Germline V CDR1 and CDR2: SGHRS, YFSETQ. The CDR3 sequence is CASRIENTEAFF. The CDR3 DNA reads as TGCGCCAGCAGAATAGAGAACACTGAAGCTTTCTTT.

The V call is TRBV5-6, the J call TRBJ2-7; unclear D gene. Germline assignment: CDR1 SGHDT and CDR2 YYEEEE. The CDR3 has 11 amino acids. Trimming stripped 5 bases from V and 2 bases from J, with 5 bases between. This chain's CDR3 is CASRNTYEQYF. The CDR3 DNA reads TGTGCCAGCAGGAATACCTACGAGCAGTACTTC.

The chain joins TRBV20-1 to TRBJ2-5, with TRBD1 as a possible D gene (6 bases). The CDR3 has 12 amino acids. Trimming removed 7 bases from V and 4 bases from J, with 13 bases in between. Germline V gene data show CDR1 as DFQATT and CDR2 as SNEGSKA (reference sequence). CDR3 sequence: CSGHRESETQYF. The CDR3 DNA follows: TGCAGTGGCCACAGGGAATCAGAGACCCAGTACTTC.

This sequence joins TRBV11-2 and TRBJ2-5; D uncertain. The CDR3 contains 14 residues. Germline V gene sequence: CDR1 SGHAT, CDR2 FQNNGV. V dropped 0 bases and J dropped 2 bases, with 7 bases sitting between them. DNA for the CDR3: TGTGCCAGCAGCTTAGATCTCTATCAAGAGACCCAGTACTTC. This encodes CASSLDLYQETQYF.

The chain carries TRBV20-1 and TRBJ2-1, with 8 bases lining up with TRBD2. V shed 0 bases, J shed 2 bases, and the junction held 6 bases outside the gene matches. This CDR3 contains 16 residues. Germline lookup yields CDR1 DFQATT and CDR2 SNEGSKA (reference sequence). DNA of the CDR3: TGCAGTGCTAGAGATCTCGGACTAGCCGCCTACAATGAGCAGTTCTTC. This encodes CSARDLGLAAYNEQFF.

The J gene is TRBJ1-1, the V gene TRBV10-3, with no clear D. Germline V lookup: CDR1 ENHRY, CDR2 SYGVKD. This CDR3 comprises 12 residues. V shed 0 bases and J shed 7 bases, with 6 bases lying between them. This chain's CDR3 is CAISESPSEAFF. The CDR3 DNA sequence: TGTGCCATCAGTGAGTCTCCGAGTGAAGCTTTCTTT.

The CDR3 DNA follows: TGTGCCAGCAGCCACCAAGCGGGAGGTCGTGACGAGCAGTACTTC. Translation: CASSHQAGGRDEQYF. V usage is TRBV7-9 and J usage is TRBJ2-7; 9 nucleotides agree with TRBD2. The junction had 10 bases not matched to a gene; V was cut back by 5 bases and J by 5 bases. Germline CDR1 SEHNR, CDR2 FQNEAQ (reference sequence). The CDR3 runs 15 residues.